Below, 19 T cell receptor beta chains from the same sample are listed, as sequenced in a study of regulatory T cells in long-lasting Graves disease. Time point denoted: persistent/refractory GD, antithyroid drugs over 5 years with positive TRAb. PBMC-derived RNA was used for the TCR library. Construction of TCR beta libraries relied on iRepertoire HTBI primers and on Arm-PCR targeting CDR3 regions. A single record per CDR3 protein comes from TCRdb applying MiXCR to the multiplex PCR reads. The table records approximately 470,000 distinct CDR3 sequences, less than 25% of them present only once. The starting material was peripheral blood mononuclear cells (PBMCs), obtained when the disease was refractory, from a patient treated with antithyroid drugs. The receptors stem from a female donor with Graves disease.

This clonotype was seen a few times. The chain carries TRBV7-6 and TRBJ1-2, with TRBD1 as a possible D gene (6 bases). Deletions cut 1 base from V and 8 bases from J, with 14 bases between. CDR3 size: 14 residues. CDR1 and CDR2 (germline): SGHVS, FNYEAQ. This chain's CDR3 is CASSLGTAPIGYTF. The CDR3, as DNA: TGTGCCAGCAGCTTAGGGACAGCCCCAATCGGCTACACCTTC.

Concerning this clonotype: The junction departs from the called germline gene at one end, perhaps through a read error. The chain couples TRBV6-1 to TRBJ2-2, with D maybe TRBD2 (6 bases). This CDR3 has 16 amino acids. Germline CDR1 MNHNS, CDR2 SASEGT. The DNA for the CDR3 is TGCGCCAGCAGCCAATACGGGAGCGCGAACACCGGGGAGCTGTTTTTT. This gives the protein CASSQYGSANTGELFF.

The chain couples TRBV19 to TRBJ1-4; no reliable D call. Germline CDR1 reads LNHDA; CDR2 reads SQIVND (reference sequence). The CDR3 loop spans 15 amino acids. V dropped 3 bases and J dropped 0 bases, with 8 bases sitting between them. The CDR3 here is CASSMRAATNEKLFF. The CDR3 nucleotides are TGTGCCAGTAGTATGAGGGCCGCAACTAATGAAAAACTGTTTTTT.

This clonotype was counted ten times or more. The rearrangement links TRBV3-1 to TRBJ1-1, with D unclear. This CDR3 contains 13 residues. Germline lookup yields CDR1 LGHDT and CDR2 YNNKEL (reference sequence). V was clipped by 3 bases and J by 6 bases, with 11 bases between them. CDR3 DNA sequence: TGTGCCAGCAGCCAGGCCGTGGGTGCTGAAGCTTTCTTT. It codes for CASSQAVGAEAFF.

The chain joins TRBV3-1 to TRBJ1-5; D not certain. This CDR3 is built from 13 residues. Germline V gene lookup returns CDR1 LGHDT and CDR2 YNNKEL (reference sequence). Trimming took 1 base from V and 9 from J, leaving 10 bases between them. CDR3 coding DNA: TGTGCCAGCAGCCAAGGGATCTTAGGGCCCCAGCATTTT. Protein sequence: CASSQGILGPQHF.

In its sample, this clonotype was seen a few times. V gene TRBV6-1 combines with J gene TRBJ2-5; the match to TRBD2 covers 7 bases. CDR1 and CDR2 (germline): MNHNS, SASEGT. Losses at the gene ends were 6 bases for V and 1 base for J; bases not matched to a gene: 8. There are 15 residues in the CDR3. CDR3 loop: CASSHSGGPQETQYF. Here the CDR3 DNA reads TGTGCCAGCAGCCACTCGGGAGGACCCCAAGAGACCCAGTACTTC.

This chain uses TRBV18 with TRBJ1-4; D gene unclear. Germline lookup yields CDR1 KGHSH and CDR2 LQKENI. V lost 3 bases and J lost 5, with 10 bases in between. The CDR3 spans 14 residues. The CDR3: CASSPGGPNEKLFF. DNA of the CDR3: TGTGCCAGCTCACCGGGCGGGCCGAATGAAAAACTGTTTTTT.

This chain connects TRBV19 to TRBJ2-5; the D gene is possibly TRBD1 (5 bases). Germline CDR1 and CDR2: LNHDA and SQIVND (reference sequence). This CDR3 has 13 amino acids. V gave up 2 bases and J gave up 4 bases, with 8 bases separating them. The CDR3 sequence is CASSIRRAETQYF. DNA for the CDR3: TGTGCCAGTAGTATACGCAGGGCAGAGACCCAGTACTTC. Filled out from reference TRBV19 and TRBJ2-5, the complete variable domain reads DGGITQSPKYLFRKEGQNVTLSCEQNLNHDAMYWYRQDPGQGLRLIYYSQIVNDFQKGDIAEGYSVSREKKESFPLTVTSAQKNPTAFYLCASSIRRAETQYFGPGTRLLVL.

This chain links TRBV19 with TRBJ2-2; no reliable D call. From germline, CDR1 is LNHDA and CDR2 SQIVND (reference sequence). The length of the CDR3 is 13 residues. The ends were cut back, 9 bases at V and 6 bases at J, with 14 bases in the middle. In DNA, the CDR3 is TGTGCCAGCAGCGTTAACATCGCCGGGGAGCTGTTTTTT. It yields the protein CASSVNIAGELFF.

The chain carries TRBV12-3 or TRBV12-4 and TRBJ2-2; D not resolved. The ends were cut back, 2 bases at V and 7 bases at J, with 8 bases in the middle. CDR3 length equals 13 residues. CDR3 residues: CASSLKTYGELFF. The CDR3 nucleotides are TGTGCCAGCAGTTTAAAAACGTACGGGGAGCTGTTTTTT.

The V call is TRBV2, the J call TRBJ1-5, with D unresolved. The V gene lost 1 base and the J gene lost 0 bases, with 4 bases spanning the gap. The CDR3 has 14 amino acids. Germline V gene lookup returns CDR1 SNHLY and CDR2 FYNNEI. The CDR3 DNA sequence: TGTGCCAGCAGTGAAGTTAGTAGCAATCAGCCCCAGCATTTT. Residues: CASSEVSSNQPQHF.

This chain links TRBV7-9 with TRBJ1-1, with TRBD1 matching over 7 bases. Germline V gene data show CDR1 as SEHNR and CDR2 as FQNEAQ (reference sequence). There are 14 residues in the CDR3. With 0 bases clipped from V and 5 bases from J, the junction kept 3 bases outside the gene matches. The CDR3 DNA reads as TGTGCCAGCAGCTTAGCCCAGGGGGGTACTGAAGCTTTCTTT. It yields the protein CASSLAQGGTEAFF.

This clonotype was observed a single time. V and J are TRBV5-1 and TRBJ2-7; 13 nucleotides line up with TRBD2. CDR3 size: 18 residues. The germline CDR1 and CDR2 sequences are SGHRS and YFSETQ. The ends lost 2 bases at V and 5 bases at J; junction bases unmatched: 13. The chain's CDR3 is CASSFRGTSGDLFHEQYF. The CDR3 DNA sequence: TGCGCCAGCAGCTTTCGGGGGACTAGCGGGGATCTGTTCCACGAGCAGTACTTC. The full variable domain, completed using reference TRBV5-1 and TRBJ2-7, is KAGVTQTPRYLIKTRGQQVTLSCSPISGHRSVSWYQQTPGQGLQFLFEYFSETQRNKGNFPGRFSGRQFSNSRSEMNVSTLELGDSALYLCASSFRGTSGDLFHEQYFGPGTRLTVT.

V is TRBV5-1 and J is TRBJ1-3, with 8 bases aligning to TRBD1. Germline V gene sequence: CDR1 SGHRS, CDR2 YFSETQ. V was pared by 4 bases and J by 7 bases, with 7 bases of the junction left unmatched. The CDR3 is 14 residues long. In DNA form, the CDR3 reads TGCGCCAGCAGCCTGACAGGGGTCGGGAACACCATATATTTT. Protein: CASSLTGVGNTIYF.

The rearrangement uses TRBV6-5 and TRBJ2-2; unclear D gene. Per germline, CDR1 MNHEY and CDR2 SVGAGI. CDR3 size: 16 residues. Trimming left V 4 bases short and J 0 bases short, with 12 bases between. The CDR3 DNA sequence: TGTGCCAGCAGTTTCCCCCCCGGAGCGAACACCGGGGAGCTGTTTTTT. Encoded protein: CASSFPPGANTGELFF.

This clonotype has a handful of counts. The gene calls are TRBV5-1 and TRBJ2-2; D may be TRBD1 (5 bases). Looked up from germline, CDR1 is SGHRS and CDR2 is YFSETQ. This CDR3 is built from 14 residues. Trimming removed 0 bases at V and 6 bases at J, with 9 bases between. The CDR3 sequence: CASSLALGPGELFF. The CDR3 nucleotides are TGCGCCAGCAGCTTGGCTTTGGGGCCCGGGGAGCTGTTTTTT.

The rearrangement joins TRBV5-6 to TRBJ1-6; maybe TRBD1 (5 bases). The CDR3 has 13 residues. CDR1 and CDR2 from the germline V gene are SGHDT and YYEEEE. Trimming left V 0 bases short and J 8 bases short, with 6 bases between. The CDR3 region is CASSLGDYSPLHF. The CDR3 DNA follows: TGTGCCAGCAGCTTGGGGGACTATTCACCCCTCCACTTT. Supplemented by reference TRBV5-6 and TRBJ1-6, the full variable domain reads DAGVTQSPTHLIKTRGQQVTLRCSPKSGHDTVSWYQQALGQGPQFIFQYYEEEERQRGNFPDRFSGHQFPNYSSELNVNALLLGDSALYLCASSLGDYSPLHFGNGTRLTVT.

The table lists this clonotype with many counts. The chain carries TRBV28 and TRBJ2-4, with TRBD1 matching over 9 bases. V was pared by 6 bases and J by 2 bases, with 8 bases of the junction left unmatched. The CDR3 sequence is 16 residues long. Germline CDR1 is MDHEN and CDR2 is SYDVKM. DNA of the CDR3: TGTGCCAGCAGCCAGTTCGGACAGGGGTCCAAAAACATTCAGTACTTC. Its translation: CASSQFGQGSKNIQYF.

On this clonotype itself: One base away lies a much larger clone, so this may be a sequencing read error. The rearrangement links TRBV28 to TRBJ1-4; 7 nucleotides align to TRBD1. Looked up from germline, CDR1 is MDHEN and CDR2 is SYDVKM. V was pared by 7 bases and J by 7 bases, with 6 bases of the junction left unmatched. There are 13 residues in the CDR3. The CDR3 spells CASTLTGSEKLFF. As DNA, the CDR3 is TGTGCCAGCACTCTGACAGGGAGTGAAAAACTGTTTTTT.